Below are 6 T cell receptor beta chains sequenced from a single sample in a study of cytomegalovirus exposure and HLA in healthy donors. It was with 60 Vbeta and 13 Jbeta primers that the PCR ran. Measured with immunoSEQ multiplex PCR; TCRdb has only the in-frame clones, and not every one. The table has roughly 130,000 clones, more than 8% seen once. Sequencing was done on a sample of PBMCs. These receptors were taken from a middle-aged man in good health and CMV-seronegative.

This clone appeared a few times. This chain links TRBV7-9 with TRBJ1-1; tentatively, D is TRBD1 (6 bases). The V and J ends lost 6 bases and 6 bases respectively, with 14 bases between them. This CDR3 spans 13 amino acids. CDR1 SEHNR and CDR2 FQNEAQ come from the germline V gene (reference sequence). CDR3 sequence reads: CASRAGEGAEAFF. The CDR3 region has the DNA TGTGCCAGCAGAGCAGGGGAAGGCGCTGAAGCTTTCTTT.

Notes on this clone: Other nucleotide sequences in the sample specify the same CDR3. This sequence joins TRBV6-1 and TRBJ1-2, with D possibly being TRBD1 (6 bases). V was clipped by 3 bases and J by 4 bases, with 18 bases between them. The germline gives CDR1 MNHNS, CDR2 SASEGT. This CDR3 has 16 residues. The CDR3 DNA follows: TGTGCCAGCAGTGATGGTCTGGGGGCACTCCTCTATGGCTACACCTTC. It translates to CASSDGLGALLYGYTF.

This rearrangement joins TRBV5-6 to TRBJ2-3; D is possibly TRBD2 (6 bases). Germline V gene data show CDR1 as SGHDT and CDR2 as YYEEEE. The CDR3 loop spans 16 amino acids. Trimming pared 3 bases from V and 4 bases from J, leaving 18 bases between. This CDR3 is CASSSARGWIADTQYF. CDR3 nucleotides: TGTGCCAGCAGCTCCGCGCGGGGATGGATTGCAGATACGCAGTATTTT. Full variable domain (missing parts from reference TRBV5-6 and TRBJ2-3): DAGVTQSPTHLIKTRGQQVTLRCSPKSGHDTVSWYQQALGQGPQFIFQYYEEEERQRGNFPDRFSGHQFPNYSSELNVNALLLGDSALYLCASSSARGWIADTQYFGPGTRLTVL.

The chain recombines TRBV6-6 with TRBJ2-1; the match to TRBD1 covers 12 bases. V lost 4 bases, J lost 13 bases, and 11 bases stayed unmatched. The CDR3 sequence is 15 residues long. Germline V gives CDR1 MNHNY, CDR2 SVGAGI (reference sequence). CDR3 sequence reads: CASSSGTGGFPEQFF. The CDR3 DNA follows: TGTGCCAGCAGTTCCGGGACAGGGGGCTTCCCCGAACAGTTCTTC.

The rearrangement uses TRBV5-4 and TRBJ2-1; D gene uncertain. Germline V gene lookup returns CDR1 SGHNT and CDR2 YYREEE (reference sequence). The CDR3 spans 13 residues. V shed 5 bases and J shed 9 bases, with 15 bases lying between them. The DNA for the CDR3 is TGTGCCAGCAGTCCGTCCTGGGCAGGTGAGCAGTTCTTC. Its protein product is CASSPSWAGEQFF.

The chain is built from TRBV7-8 and TRBJ2-2; a weak D match, TRBD1 (6 bases). The CDR3 runs to 14 residues. Germline V gene data show CDR1 as SGHVS and CDR2 as FQNEAQ. V was clipped by 4 bases and J by 4 bases, with 10 bases between them. CDR3 in amino acids: CASSSSGVTGELFF. The CDR3 region has the DNA TGTGCCAGCAGCTCCTCAGGGGTCACCGGGGAGCTGTTTTTT.